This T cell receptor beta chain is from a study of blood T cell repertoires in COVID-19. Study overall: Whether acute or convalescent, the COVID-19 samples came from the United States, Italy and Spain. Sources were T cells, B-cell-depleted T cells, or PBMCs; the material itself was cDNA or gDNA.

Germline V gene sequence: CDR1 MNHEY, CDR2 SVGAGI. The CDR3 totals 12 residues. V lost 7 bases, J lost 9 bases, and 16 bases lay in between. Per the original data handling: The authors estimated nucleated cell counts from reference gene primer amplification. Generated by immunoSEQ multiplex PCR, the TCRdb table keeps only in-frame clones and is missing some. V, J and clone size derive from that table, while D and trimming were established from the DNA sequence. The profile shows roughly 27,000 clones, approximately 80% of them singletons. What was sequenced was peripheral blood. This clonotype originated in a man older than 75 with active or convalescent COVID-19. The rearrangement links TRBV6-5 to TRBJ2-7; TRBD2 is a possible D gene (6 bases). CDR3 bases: TGTGCCAGCACTACCCCCCGGGGAGGGCAGTACTTC. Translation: CASTTPRGGQYF.